The 10 T cell receptor beta chains presented below share a single source sample, sequenced in a study of cytomegalovirus exposure and HLA in healthy donors. Researchers ran the PCR with 60 Vbeta and 13 Jbeta primers. This table comes from immunoSEQ multiplex PCR, and its TCRdb copy is limited to in-frame clones, with some not included. The data contain 150,000 to 200,000 clones, around 82% of them singletons. The sample was PBMCs. Every receptor here comes from a boy between 10 and 17 years old in good health and CMV-seronegative.

This chain joins TRBV28 and TRBJ2-3, with D tentatively TRBD2 (6 bases). The germline gives CDR1 MDHEN, CDR2 SYDVKM. Trimming left V 5 bases short and J 2 bases short, with 17 bases between. This CDR3 has 16 residues. CDR3 DNA sequence: TGTGCCAGCAGTCCCTCCCTAGCGACCCCCACAGATACGCAGTATTTT. It translates to CASSPSLATPTDTQYF.

The genes are TRBV4-1 and TRBJ1-4; TRBD1 agrees at 12 bases. Germline V gives CDR1 MGHRA, CDR2 YSYEKL. CDR3 size: 18 residues. Trimming cost V 1 base and J 3 bases; bases outside gene matches: 6. Written as DNA, the CDR3 is TGCGCCAGCAGCCAAGTGGGGACAGGGGGCAGACCTAATGAAAAACTGTTTTTT. Amino acid sequence: CASSQVGTGGRPNEKLFF.

This clone was counted between two and nine times. The chain has TRBV6-1 and TRBJ2-7, with 10 bases identical to TRBD1. V gave up 6 bases and J gave up 0 bases; unmatched junction bases: 2. Germline V gives CDR1 MNHNS, CDR2 SASEGT. CDR3 size: 14 residues. CDR3 DNA: TGTGCCAGCAGGGGACAGGGGACCTCCTACGAGCAGTACTTC. Translating gives CASRGQGTSYEQYF.

About this clone: A junction boundary mismatches the germline segment, possibly from a read error. The genes are TRBV7-9 and TRBJ1-1, with D maybe TRBD1 (6 bases). Germline CDR1 reads SEHNR; CDR2 reads FQNEAQ (reference sequence). The CDR3 loop spans 18 amino acids. The CDR3 coding sequence is TGTTCCAGCCACCGATCTAGAAGGGGGGGCCAGGGAGGGACTGAAGCTTTCTTT. Its translation is CSSHRSRRGGQGGTEAFF. The full variable domain, in which reference TRBV7-9 and TRBJ1-1 provide the parts outside the CDR3, is DTGVSQNPRHKITKRGQNVTFRCDPISEHNRLYWYRQTLGQGPEFLTYFQNEAQLEKSRLLSDRFSAERPKGSFSTLEIQRTEQGDSAMYLCSSHRSRRGGQGGTEAFFGQGTRLTVV.

The chain links TRBV6-5 to TRBJ2-1; D perhaps matches TRBD1 (6 bases). This CDR3 region has 15 residues. Germline V gives CDR1 MNHEY, CDR2 SVGAGI. V dropped 6 bases and J dropped 7 bases, with 19 bases sitting between them. This chain's CDR3 is CASSPGRGSTNEQFF. The CDR3 nucleotides read TGTGCCAGCAGCCCAGGTAGGGGGAGTACGAATGAGCAGTTCTTC.

Only one count was recorded for this clone. The chain uses TRBV25-1 and TRBJ2-7; D is possibly TRBD2 (6 bases). V gave up 10 bases and J gave up 2 bases, with 18 bases separating them. This CDR3 has 14 amino acids. Germline V CDR1 and CDR2: MGHDK, SYGVNS. This CDR3 is CATHSSRGAYEQYF. In DNA, the CDR3 is TGTGCCACCCATAGTTCGCGGGGTGCCTACGAGCAGTACTTC.

The V and J genes are TRBV29-1 and TRBJ2-7; 7 positions agree with TRBD1. Germline V gene lookup returns CDR1 SQVTM and CDR2 ANQGSEA. The junction had 4 bases not matched to a gene; V was cut back by 4 bases and J by 4 bases. The CDR3 consists of 12 residues. CDR3 sequence: CSVVGGRYEQYF. CDR3 nucleotides: TGCAGCGTTGTAGGGGGCCGTTACGAGCAGTACTTC.

The chain joins TRBV5-1 to TRBJ1-2, with TRBD1 as a possible D gene (6 bases). V dropped 5 bases and J dropped 8 bases, with 16 bases sitting between them. Germline V CDR1 and CDR2: SGHRS, YFSETQ. The CDR3 contains 13 residues. CDR3 bases: TGCGCCAGCAGTATTCAGGGGATGTGGGGCTACACCTTC. As protein: CASSIQGMWGYTF.

V usage is TRBV5-1 and J usage is TRBJ2-3, with TRBD2 identical over 11 bases. The germline V gene has CDR1 SGHRS and CDR2 YFSETQ. V was clipped by 4 bases and J by 0 bases; unmatched bases: 4. This CDR3 has 16 amino acids. CDR3 sequence: CASSQGLAVSTDTQYF. The CDR3 DNA follows: TGCGCCAGCAGCCAGGGACTAGCGGTTAGCACAGATACGCAGTATTTT.

The chain employs TRBV27 and TRBJ1-2; no reliable D call. The CDR3 contains 16 residues. CDR1 and CDR2 (germline): MNHEY, SMNVEV (reference sequence). Trimming stripped 0 bases from V and 2 bases from J, with 13 bases between. The CDR3 DNA reads as TGTGCCAGCAGTTTATCGTGGGCGGGTGCGAACTATGGCTACACCTTC. It is translated as CASSLSWAGANYGYTF.